Below are 6 T cell receptor beta chains sequenced from a single sample in a study of cytomegalovirus exposure and HLA in healthy donors. The PCR was carried out with 60 Vbeta primers and 13 Jbeta primers. The method was immunoSEQ multiplex PCR; TCRdb's version includes in-frame clones alone and lacks a portion of them. The sample includes about 80,000 clones, approximately 79% of them seen just once. Sequencing input: PBMCs. Receptors were obtained from a woman in her thirties or forties in good health and CMV-seropositive.

V is TRBV28 and J is TRBJ1-1, with a tentative D call TRBD1 (6 bases). The ends were cut back, 6 bases at V and 6 bases at J, with 20 bases in the middle. Germline CDR1 is MDHEN and CDR2 is SYDVKM. The CDR3 runs 15 residues. Here the CDR3 DNA reads TGTGCCAGCAGATACACAGGGTCCGAGATCCCTGAAGCTTTCTTT. Amino acid sequence: CASRYTGSEIPEAFF.

The gene calls are TRBV29-1 and TRBJ2-5; 7 bases match TRBD1. The tail of the sequence fits TRBJ2-7 better, so the J call may be wrong. The CDR3 has 14 residues. The germline CDR1 and CDR2 sequences are SQVTM and ANQGSEA. The CDR3: CSGTTGVGKYEQYF. The CDR3 DNA sequence: TGCAGCGGAACAACAGGGGTTGGCAAGTACGAGCAGTACTTC.

The chain combines TRBV2 with TRBJ2-2; D is perhaps TRBD1 (5 bases). Germline V gene data show CDR1 as SNHLY and CDR2 as FYNNEI. The CDR3 loop spans 13 amino acids. The ends were cut back, 3 bases at V and 4 bases at J, with 6 bases in the middle. The CDR3 sequence is CASSEQGTGELFF. The CDR3 DNA is TGTGCCAGCAGTGAGCAGGGCACCGGGGAGCTGTTTTTT.

This clone has more than one count but fewer than ten. The chain carries TRBV6-6 and TRBJ2-3, with 10 bases fitting TRBD1. With 6 bases clipped from V and 5 bases from J, the junction kept 2 bases outside the gene matches. The length of the CDR3 is 13 residues. Per germline, CDR1 MNHNY and CDR2 SVGAGI (reference sequence). Here the CDR3 DNA reads TGTGCCAGCAGGGGACAGGGGAAAGATACGCAGTATTTT. The encoded protein is CASRGQGKDTQYF.

The V gene is TRBV14, the J gene TRBJ2-7; 7 bases match TRBD2. The germline V gene has CDR1 SGHDN and CDR2 FVKESK. The CDR3 runs 13 residues. J lost 2 bases, V lost 6 bases, and 4 bases had no gene match. The CDR3 nucleotides read TGTGCCAGCAGGCGGGGAGGGGCCTACGAGCAGTACTTC. This translates into CASRRGGAYEQYF.

The V gene is TRBV5-1, the J gene TRBJ1-6; 10 bases agree with TRBD1. The CDR3 length is 15 residues. Trimming removed 3 bases from V and 10 bases from J; junction bases left unmatched: 7. In germline, CDR1 is SGHRS, CDR2 YFSETQ. CDR3 DNA: TGCGCCAGCAGCTCAAGGGACAGGGGTCACTCACCCCTCCACTTT. Translated, it gives CASSSRDRGHSPLHF.